The 22 T cell receptor beta chains presented below share a single source sample, sequenced in a study of T cells in Graves' hyperthyroidism and ophthalmopathy. It was RNA transcripts that yielded the amplified TCR beta CDR3 regions. An initial round of RT-PCR targeting the TCR CDR3 relied on the HTBI primer set. Each CDR3 protein is one row after TCRdb ran MiXCR on the multiplex PCR reads. Here the sample spans 250,000 to 300,000 distinct CDR3 sequences, around 15% being singletons. The sample was blood. These receptors came from a woman aged 40-49 years with Graves' hyperthyroidism.

Ten or more counts support this clonotype. The J gene is TRBJ2-3, the V gene TRBV12-3 or TRBV12-4; D tentatively reads TRBD1 or TRBD2 (5 bases each). The CDR3 totals 15 residues. V dropped 6 bases and J dropped 4 bases, with 17 bases sitting between them. The CDR3 spells CASSSGRSFSDTQYF. The DNA of the CDR3 is TGTGCCAGCAGCTCGGGGCGGAGTTTCTCAGATACGCAGTATTTT.

In its sample, this clonotype was seen many times. The CDR3 spells CASSLGLAASTDTQYF. The DNA of the CDR3 is TGCGCCAGCAGCTTGGGACTAGCGGCGAGCACAGATACGCAGTATTTT. The chain combines TRBV5-1 with TRBJ2-3, with 9 positions matching TRBD2. Germline loops: CDR1 SGHRS, CDR2 YFSETQ. V was clipped by 0 bases and J by 0 bases; unmatched bases: 2. The length of the CDR3 is 16 residues.

This clonotype came up many times. V and J are TRBV11-2 and TRBJ2-2, with D possibly being TRBD1 or TRBD2 (5 bases each). The CDR3 loop spans 15 amino acids. V dropped 1 base and J dropped 7 bases, with 13 bases sitting between them. Germline V CDR1 and CDR2: SGHAT, FQNNGV. In DNA form, the CDR3 reads TGTGCCAGCAGCTTAGTAGCCAGTGGGGGCGGGGAGCTGTTTTTT. Translation gives CASSLVASGGGELFF.

This clonotype was counted only a few times. The chain couples TRBV19 to TRBJ2-3, with 9 bases fitting TRBD1. The trim removed 6 bases at V and 0 bases at J, leaving 4 bases unmatched. The germline gives CDR1 LNHDA, CDR2 SQIVND (reference sequence). The CDR3 covers 15 residues. CDR3 region: CASRAQGASTDTQYF. CDR3 sequence (DNA): TGTGCCAGTAGGGCACAGGGGGCTAGCACAGATACGCAGTATTTT.

The rearrangement joins TRBV12-3 or TRBV12-4 to TRBJ2-3; D uncertain. The CDR3 loop spans 15 amino acids. Trimming cost V 4 bases and J 0 bases, with 11 bases left between them. CDR3 in amino acids: CASSYSGRSTDTQYF. Written as DNA, the CDR3 is TGTGCCAGCAGTTACTCCGGCAGGAGCACAGATACGCAGTATTTT.

The genes are TRBV12-3 or TRBV12-4 and TRBJ2-5; 11 bases agree with TRBD2. The CDR3 is 16 amino acids. V trimming: 5 bases; J trimming: 2 bases; junction bases outside the gene matches: 7. The CDR3 is CASSTQGTSGQETQYF. The CDR3 nucleotides read TGTGCCAGCAGTACCCAGGGGACTAGCGGACAAGAGACCCAGTACTTC.

This clonotype was detected ten times or more. V is TRBV5-5 and J is TRBJ2-7, with TRBD1 matching 7 bases. This CDR3 contains 12 residues. Germline CDR1 reads SGHKS; CDR2 reads YYEKEE (reference sequence). V lost 7 bases, J lost 5 bases, and 6 bases stayed unmatched. CDR3 sequence: CASVGTVNEQYF. The CDR3 DNA follows: TGTGCCAGCGTTGGGACAGTCAACGAGCAGTACTTC. Variable domain in full (rest from reference TRBV5-5 and TRBJ2-7): DAGVTQSPTHLIKTRGQQVTLRCSPISGHKSVSWYQQVLGQGPQFIFQYYEKEERGRGNFPDRFSARQFPNYSSELNVNALLLGDSALYLCASVGTVNEQYFGPGTRLTVT.

Many counts were recorded for this clonotype. V usage is TRBV27 and J usage is TRBJ2-7; 7 nucleotides agree with TRBD2. The length of the CDR3 is 14 residues. Germline-derived CDR1 and CDR2 are MNHEY and SMNVEV (reference sequence). Trimming took 2 bases from V and 4 from J; bases not matched to a gene: 5. The CDR3 coding sequence is TGTGCCAGCAGTTTAGTGGGAGGGCGTTACGAGCAGTACTTC. Protein product: CASSLVGGRYEQYF.

On this clonotype: A read error may be the cause here, since a much bigger clone is one base away. The V gene is TRBV12-3 or TRBV12-4, the J gene TRBJ2-7, with D perhaps matching TRBD2 (5 bases). The end of the DNA is better explained by TRBJ2-1, so the J call may be wrong. This CDR3 contains 13 residues. CDR3 nucleotide sequence: TGTGCCAGCAGTTTCGGGGTCTCCTACGAGCAGTTCTTC. Translated: CASSFGVSYEQFF.

This clonotype was counted between two and nine times. The chain employs TRBV7-2 and TRBJ2-4; TRBD1 or TRBD2 may be the D gene (5 bases each). Germline-derived CDR1 and CDR2 are SGHTA and FQGNSA. This CDR3 comprises 15 residues. V was cut by 2 bases and J by 7 bases, with 15 bases left in between. The CDR3 loop is CASSLLGRGRNIQYF. In nucleotides, the CDR3 is TGTGCCAGCAGCTTATTGGGACGGGGACGTAACATTCAGTACTTC.

This clonotype was seen many times. V gene TRBV7-9 combines with J gene TRBJ1-1, with D possibly being TRBD1 (5 bases). The CDR3 length is 12 residues. The V gene's germline CDR1 is SEHNR and CDR2 FQNEAQ (reference sequence). Trimming took 5 bases from V and 10 from J, leaving 14 bases between them. CDR3 protein: CASSPQSGAAFF. DNA for the CDR3: TGTGCCAGCAGCCCCCAGTCCGGGGCAGCTTTCTTT.

Only a few counts were recorded for this clonotype. V usage is TRBV6-1 and J usage is TRBJ2-4; D is undetermined. Per the germline V gene, CDR1 is MNHNS and CDR2 is SASEGT. This CDR3 has 15 amino acids. Trimming took off 5 bases at V and 1 base at J, with 12 bases between the two ends. The CDR3 nucleotides read TGTGCCAGCAGTCCCGGCCTGAGGGCCAAAAACATTCAGTACTTC. Translation gives CASSPGLRAKNIQYF.

This clonotype was observed at least ten times. The chain recombines TRBV6-1 with TRBJ1-2; D gene unclear. Trimming removed 5 bases at V and 7 bases at J, with 32 bases between. Germline V gene sequence: CDR1 MNHNS, CDR2 SASEGT. The CDR3 is made up of 19 amino acids. CDR3 in amino acids: CASSSQSGVLNLLRSGYTF. The CDR3 bases are TGTGCCAGCAGTTCCCAAAGTGGGGTCCTAAACCTGCTCAGGAGTGGCTACACCTTC.

With respect to this clonotype: One end of the junction is discordant with germline, which a read error may explain. V gene TRBV28 combines with J gene TRBJ1-6; D gene ambiguous. This CDR3 is built from 17 residues. The V gene's germline CDR1 is MDHEN and CDR2 SYDVKM. CDR3 nucleotides: TGTGCCAGCAGCCCCGGCCTGTTCGACTCCCATAATTCACCCCTCCACTTT. Encoded protein: CASSPGLFDSHNSPLHF.

In its sample, this clonotype was seen many times. The chain employs TRBV7-2 and TRBJ2-7, with 8 bases identical to TRBD2. Trimming at V came to 5 bases and at J to 3 bases, leaving 9 bases not matched to a gene. The length of the CDR3 is 15 residues. Germline V gene lookup returns CDR1 SGHTA and CDR2 FQGNSA. The CDR3 DNA reads as TGTGCCAGCAGCCACCAGAGCGGGAGTAGCTACGAGCAGTACTTC. Translating gives CASSHQSGSSYEQYF.

Many counts were recorded for this clonotype. The rearrangement joins TRBV7-9 to TRBJ2-1, with 8 nucleotides matching TRBD1. V trimming: 5 bases; J trimming: 8 bases; junction bases outside the gene matches: 5. Germline V CDR1 and CDR2: SEHNR, FQNEAQ (reference sequence). The CDR3 is 13 amino acids. In DNA form, the CDR3 reads TGTGCCAGCAGCGCCGGGACAGGATATGAGCAGTTCTTC. Encoded protein: CASSAGTGYEQFF. Supplemented by reference TRBV7-9 and TRBJ2-1, the full variable domain reads DTGVSQNPRHKITKRGQNVTFRCDPISEHNRLYWYRQTLGQGPEFLTYFQNEAQLEKSRLLSDRFSAERPKGSFSTLEIQRTEQGDSAMYLCASSAGTGYEQFFGPGTRLTVL.

This clonotype showed up just a few times. The J gene is TRBJ2-1, the V gene TRBV24-1; 10 bases agree with TRBD1. The CDR3 consists of 16 residues. The germline CDR1 and CDR2 sequences are KGHDR and SFDVKD. The V gene end was trimmed by 5 bases and the J gene end by 7 bases; junction bases not matched to a gene: 10. CDR3 in amino acids: CATSGREGQGHNEQFF. CDR3 DNA sequence: TGTGCCACCAGTGGGAGGGAGGGACAGGGGCATAATGAGCAGTTCTTC.

This clonotype was seen only once. This chain connects TRBV29-1 to TRBJ2-3; D not certain. V shed 4 bases and J shed 8 bases, with 13 bases lying between them. The germline CDR1 and CDR2 sequences are SQVTM and ANQGSEA. There are 12 residues in the CDR3. The CDR3 DNA follows: TGCAGCGTTGCAGTTTCGGGTGGTACGCAGTATTTT. Translating gives CSVAVSGGTQYF.

This clonotype came up many times. The chain links TRBV20-1 to TRBJ2-7; TRBD1 matches at 10 bases. CDR3 length: 13 residues. V gave up 6 bases and J gave up 2 bases; unmatched junction bases: 4. In germline, CDR1 is DFQATT, CDR2 SNEGSKA (reference sequence). The CDR3 here is CSAYGTGAYEQYF. The CDR3 region has the DNA TGCAGTGCCTACGGGACAGGGGCCTACGAGCAGTACTTC.

This clonotype came up many times. The gene calls are TRBV7-3 and TRBJ1-1, with D possibly being TRBD1 (5 bases). The germline gives CDR1 SGHTA, CDR2 FQGTGA. Trimming stripped 5 bases from V and 1 base from J, with 14 bases between. This CDR3 is 15 amino acids long. CDR3: CASSRTGTQNTEAFF. CDR3 nucleotide sequence: TGTGCCAGCAGCCGCACCGGGACTCAGAACACTGAAGCTTTCTTT.

There are many counts of this clonotype. The chain recombines TRBV5-6 with TRBJ2-7, with D unclear. CDR3 length equals 11 residues. Trimming stripped 4 bases from V and 6 bases from J, with 8 bases between. The germline V gene encodes CDR1 SGHDT and CDR2 YYEEEE. Here the CDR3 DNA reads TGTGCCAGCAGCCTCGGGTTCGAGCAGTACTTC. Its protein is CASSLGFEQYF.

This clonotype was seen many times. J is TRBJ2-5 and V is TRBV10-3; no firm D call. Germline assignment: CDR1 ENHRY and CDR2 SYGVKD. Trimming took 6 bases from V and 4 from J, leaving 15 bases between them. The CDR3 length is 14 residues. This chain's CDR3 is CAISSPTGTETQYF. The CDR3 region has the DNA TGTGCCATCAGCTCTCCGACTGGTACAGAGACCCAGTACTTC.